The next 27 T cell receptor beta chains were all read from a single sample in a study of spatial heterogeneity in lung cancer. Whole-study findings and limits: Counts of expanded alpha and beta TCRs within tumors tracked the tumor nonsynonymous mutation count.

Their recognized antigens are unknown. MiXCR, run by TCRdb on the 5' RACE reads, gives a single entry per CDR3 protein. The sample includes over 10,000 distinct CDR3 sequences, roughly 5.5% seen only once; the top ten take 20% to 25%. The time point was: sample taken at primary tumor resection. Sequencing used lung tumor tissue, obtained at surgery. The receptors originated from a male donor with early-stage non-small cell lung cancer.

This clonotype was observed at least ten times. This beta chain turned up in a library designed for alpha chains; as an off-target read, its abundance says little. This chain's CDR3 is CASSYTGGTSGANVLTF. CDR3 DNA sequence: TGTGCCAGCAGTTACACCGGGGGTACCTCTGGGGCCAACGTCCTGACTTTC. The genes are TRBV6-5 and TRBJ2-6; weak D call: TRBD2 (6 bases). Trimming removed 2 bases at V and 0 bases at J, with 11 bases between. This CDR3 contains 17 residues. Germline values: CDR1 MNHEY, CDR2 SVGAGI.

This clonotype was detected ten times or more. Little can be read into the size of this beta chain, an off-target read in a library designed for alpha chains. CDR3 in DNA: TGTGCCAGCAGTTCATCAGGGGGGGGTCAGCCCCAGCATTTT. Its protein product is CASSSSGGGQPQHF. This rearrangement joins TRBV28 to TRBJ1-5; 7 bases are a match to TRBD1. Trimming took 4 bases from V and 6 from J; bases not matched to a gene: 6. Germline CDR1 is MDHEN and CDR2 is SYDVKM. This CDR3 is 14 amino acids long.

This clonotype was recorded many times. As an off-target read in a library built for alpha chains, this beta chain has a frequency of little significance. The chain links TRBV7-6 to TRBJ2-7, with D tentatively TRBD2 (6 bases). V lost 2 bases, J lost 0 bases, and 11 bases lay in between. This CDR3 is built from 15 residues. Germline V CDR1 and CDR2: SGHVS, FNYEAQ. CDR3 loop: CASSLTTGDSYEQYF. The CDR3, as DNA: TGTGCCAGCAGCTTAACCACGGGGGACTCCTACGAGCAGTACTTC.

This clonotype rates as medium-sized. One end of the junction is discordant with germline, which a read error may explain. Found in a library prepared for alpha chains, this beta chain is an off-target read, and its abundance has little meaning. This rearrangement joins TRBV7-7 to TRBJ1-5; D is possibly TRBD1 (6 bases). The CDR3 has 17 residues. Germline lookup yields CDR1 SSHAT and CDR2 FNYEAQ (reference sequence). CDR3 sequence: CASSSSGQSLSNQPQHF. The CDR3 DNA reads TGTGCTAGCAGCTCATCAGGACAGAGTCTTAGCAATCAGCCCCAGCATTTT. The variable domain in full, with the rest retrieved from reference TRBV7-7 and TRBJ1-5, is GAGVSQSPRYKVTKRGQDVTLRCDPISSHATLYWYQQALGQGPEFLTYFNYEAQPDKSGLPSDRFSAERPEGSISTLTIQRTEQRDSAMYRCASSSSGQSLSNQPQHFGDGTRLSIL.

This clonotype appeared many times. A library prepared for alpha chains yielded this beta chain as an off-target read; its size is of little meaning. The CDR3 sequence: CASSLRGPGNEQYF. CDR3 nucleotide sequence: TGTGCCAGCAGCCTTAGGGGTCCAGGGAACGAGCAGTACTTC. V and J are TRBV3-1 and TRBJ2-7, with D perhaps matching TRBD1 (5 bases). V dropped 4 bases and J dropped 5 bases, with 15 bases sitting between them. The CDR3 runs to 14 residues. The V gene's germline CDR1 is LGHDT and CDR2 YNNKEL (reference sequence).

This clonotype has at least ten counts. This beta chain represents an off-target read in a library built for alpha chains; its size is of limited meaning. The CDR3 DNA is TGCAGTGCCCCAGCAGGGGGGGCAGGGTACACCGGGGAGCTGTTTTTT. Its protein product is CSAPAGGAGYTGELFF. The gene calls are TRBV20-1 and TRBJ2-2, with D perhaps given as TRBD1 or TRBD2 (7 bases each). V gave up 6 bases and J gave up 3 bases, with 20 bases separating them. Germline V gene lookup returns CDR1 DFQATT and CDR2 SNEGSKA (reference sequence). The CDR3 covers 16 residues.

This clonotype occurred many times. This beta chain appears as a stray read in a library generated for alpha chains; its size is not informative. The CDR3 loop reads CASSPTSGSGNEQFF. CDR3 in DNA: TGTGCCAGCAGCCCAACGTCAGGGAGCGGCAATGAGCAGTTCTTC. The rearrangement links TRBV9 to TRBJ2-1; D might be TRBD1 or TRBD2, each matching 5 bases. Trimming left V 4 bases short and J 6 bases short, with 17 bases between. This CDR3 spans 15 amino acids. Germline CDR1 SGDLS, CDR2 YYNGEE. Full variable domain (outside the CDR3, taken from reference TRBV9 and TRBJ2-1): DSGVTQTPKHLITATGQRVTLRCSPRSGDLSVYWYQQSLDQGLQFLIQYYNGEERAKGNILERFSAQQFPDLHSELNLSSLELGDSALYFCASSPTSGSGNEQFFGPGTRLTVL.

This clonotype was recorded many times. This beta chain turned up in a library designed for alpha chains; as an off-target read, its abundance says little. The chain couples TRBV7-9 to TRBJ2-2; TRBD1 matches 9 bases. The CDR3 is 16 residues long. Germline CDR1 reads SEHNR; CDR2 reads FQNEAQ (reference sequence). With 3 bases clipped from V and 4 bases from J, the junction kept 6 bases outside the gene matches. The DNA for the CDR3 is TGTGCCAGCAGCTTCCGGGACAGGGTCCCCACCGGGGAGCTGTTTTTT. Amino acid sequence: CASSFRDRVPTGELFF. Supplemented by reference TRBV7-9 and TRBJ2-2, the full variable domain reads DTGVSQNPRHKITKRGQNVTFRCDPISEHNRLYWYRQTLGQGPEFLTYFQNEAQLEKSRLLSDRFSAERPKGSFSTLEIQRTEQGDSAMYLCASSFRDRVPTGELFFGEGSRLTVL.

Note on this clonotype: This beta chain lies outside the target of a library built for alpha chains; its clone size means little. The chain combines TRBV18 with TRBJ2-3; D remains unclear. CDR3 length equals 12 residues. Trimming took 7 bases from V and 4 from J, leaving 9 bases between them. Looked up from germline, CDR1 is KGHSH and CDR2 is LQKENI. The CDR3 DNA follows: TGTGCCAGCTTGGATACGGCAGATACGCAGTATTTT. Residues: CASLDTADTQYF.

This clonotype appeared many times. The size of this beta chain means little, since it is a stray read in a library made for alpha chains. The chain recombines TRBV11-3 with TRBJ2-5; D unclear. Germline values: CDR1 SGHNT, CDR2 YENEEA. V was pared by 0 bases and J by 5 bases, with 4 bases between. This CDR3 is 12 amino acids long. Here the CDR3 reads CASSLEGETQYF. CDR3 nucleotides: TGTGCCAGCAGCTTAGAGGGGGAGACCCAGTACTTC.

This clonotype has a count of ten or more. This beta chain was picked up by a library intended for alpha chains and is off target, so its count carries little meaning. This rearrangement joins TRBV7-2 to TRBJ1-2; maybe TRBD1 (6 bases). V gave up 1 base and J gave up 3 bases, with 15 bases separating them. CDR1 and CDR2 (germline): SGHTA, FQGNSA. The CDR3 runs 16 residues. The CDR3 sequence is CASSLGSLGADYGYTF. As DNA, the CDR3 is TGTGCCAGCAGCTTAGGTAGTCTGGGGGCAGACTATGGCTACACCTTC. Based on the CDR3 plus reference TRBV7-2 and TRBJ1-2, the full variable domain is GAGVSQSPSNKVTEKGKDVELRCDPISGHTALYWYRQSLGQGLEFLIYFQGNSAPDKSGLPSDRFSAERTGGSVSTLTIQRTQQEDSAVYLCASSLGSLGADYGYTFGSGTRLTVV.

Remarks on this clonotype: Being off target in a library aimed at alpha chains, this beta chain has a size of little meaning. The CDR3 spells CASRFEGEQYF. CDR3 in DNA: TGTGCCAGCAGATTCGAGGGGGAGCAGTACTTC. The J gene is TRBJ2-7, the V gene TRBV7-8; D is possibly TRBD1 or TRBD2 (5 bases each). The CDR3 has 11 residues. V lost 6 bases and J 7 bases, leaving 10 bases between the germline ends. The germline gives CDR1 SGHVS, CDR2 FQNEAQ.

About this clonotype: The CDR3 does not end in the conserved phenylalanine or tryptophan, so this is likely a read error. The limits of the CDR3 on the DNA are not certain, so only TCRdb's listed CDR3 is given. This beta chain came through as a stray read in a library set up for alpha chains, and its size says little. The rearrangement joins TRBV29-1 to TRBJ2-7; TRBD1 is the table's D call, not checked against the DNA. The CDR3 adds up to 11 amino acids, both ends counted. Germline CDR1 SQVTM, CDR2 ANQGSEA. The CDR3 sequence is CSLGRRDRGSE.

This clonotype was seen a few times. The library was designed around alpha chains, so this beta chain is a stray read whose abundance carries little weight. The J gene is TRBJ1-3, the V gene TRBV9; no clear D. The CDR3 spans 15 residues. With 2 bases removed from V and 5 bases from J, the gap between germline ends came to 14 bases. CDR1 is SGDLS and CDR2 is YYNGEE in the germline V gene. As DNA, the CDR3 is TGTGCCAGCAGCGTTTCGGCGACGGCGAGAAACACCATATATTTT. Residues: CASSVSATARNTIYF.

This clonotype came up many times. Little can be read into the size of this beta chain, an off-target read in a library designed for alpha chains. This chain joins TRBV30 and TRBJ2-3, with 13 positions matching TRBD2. The CDR3 sequence is 16 residues long. The V gene end was trimmed by 2 bases and the J gene end by 3 bases; junction bases not matched to a gene: 5. CDR1 and CDR2 (germline): GTSNPN, SVGIG (reference sequence). The CDR3 region is CAWSPGLAGITDTQYF. DNA for the CDR3: TGTGCCTGGAGTCCGGGACTAGCGGGGATAACAGATACGCAGTATTTT.

In its sample, this clonotype is medium-sized (0.01 to 0.1%). This beta chain came through as a stray read in a library set up for alpha chains, and its size says little. The chain recombines TRBV28 with TRBJ2-5; 8 bases line up with TRBD1. The germline CDR1 and CDR2 sequences are MDHEN and SYDVKM. J gave up 5 bases and V 2 bases, and 1 base lay outside the gene matches. This CDR3 has 13 residues. The CDR3 DNA reads as TGTGCCAGCAGTTTACAGGGGGCTGAGACCCAGTACTTC. It specifies CASSLQGAETQYF.

In this sample, this clonotype turned up many times. Since the library was made to target alpha chains, this beta chain is a stray read and its abundance is not meaningful. The chain carries TRBV7-6 and TRBJ2-1, with D hard to call. Trimming removed 1 base from V and 6 bases from J, with 13 bases in between. The CDR3 runs 15 residues. Germline V CDR1 and CDR2: SGHVS, FNYEAQ. The CDR3 loop is CASSLGSPSLNEQFF. In DNA, the CDR3 is TGTGCCAGCAGCTTAGGTTCCCCAAGTCTCAATGAGCAGTTCTTC.

As to this clonotype: A much larger clone is a single base away; this may be a read error. The CDR3 end shows no conserved phenylalanine or tryptophan, and so a read error is likely. The library was designed around alpha chains, so this beta chain is a stray read whose abundance carries little weight. The V call is TRBV6-6, the J call TRBJ2-7; no firm D call. The CDR3 has 14 amino acids. Germline CDR1 and CDR2: MNHNY and SVGAGI (reference sequence). V lost 6 bases to trimming and J lost 1 base, with 13 bases between them. CDR3 coding DNA: TGTGCCAGCAGGACCCCGGGCCGGTCCTACGAGCAGTACTCC. Translation: CASRTPGRSYEQYS.

A few counts support this clonotype. This beta chain slipped into a library made for alpha chains as a stray read, so its size is not meaningful. J is TRBJ1-4 and V is TRBV20-1, with D hard to call. CDR1 is DFQATT, CDR2 SNEGSKA, per germline (reference sequence). The CDR3 spans 13 residues. Trimming shortened V by 4 bases and J by 7 bases, and 13 bases separated the two germline ends. The CDR3 protein is CSAKGGGSEKLFF. The CDR3 DNA is TGCAGTGCTAAGGGAGGCGGGAGTGAAAAACTGTTTTTT.

This clonotype has at least ten counts. In a library made to pick up alpha chains, this beta chain is a stray read with a size that means little. This rearrangement joins TRBV6-5 to TRBJ1-2, with TRBD1 as a possible D gene (6 bases). Germline-derived CDR1 and CDR2 are MNHEY and SVGAGI. V lost 0 bases and J 8 bases, leaving 16 bases between the germline ends. The CDR3 is 15 amino acids. In DNA, the CDR3 is TGTGCCAGCAGTTACTCGGGTCCGGGGGCGCTCGGCTACACCTTC. It encodes CASSYSGPGALGYTF.

Worth noting for this clonotype: This beta chain is a stray read from a library made for alpha chains; its abundance is not meaningful. The CDR3 DNA is TGCAGTCCGTGGGAGGGCTTCGCAGATACGCAGTATTTT. This sequence encodes CSPWEGFADTQYF. The J gene is TRBJ2-3, the V gene TRBV20-1, with TRBD2 matching 7 bases. Germline CDR1 and CDR2: DFQATT and SNEGSKA (reference sequence). With 8 bases clipped from V and 4 bases from J, the junction kept 9 bases outside the gene matches. This CDR3 contains 13 residues.

There are many counts of this clonotype. Being off target in a library aimed at alpha chains, this beta chain has a size of little meaning. This chain joins TRBV12-3 or TRBV12-4 and TRBJ1-1; 10 nucleotides line up with TRBD1. The CDR3 spans 15 residues. V shed 5 bases and J 4 bases; nucleotides not matched to a gene: 7. CDR3 in amino acids: CASSTYRDRGTEAFF. DNA for the CDR3: TGTGCCAGCAGTACCTACCGGGACAGGGGCACTGAAGCTTTCTTT.

This clonotype was seen many times. This beta chain came through as a stray read in a library set up for alpha chains, and its size says little. J is TRBJ2-7 and V is TRBV7-2; a possible D gene is TRBD1 (5 bases). Germline V lookup: CDR1 SGHTA, CDR2 FQGNSA. This CDR3 spans 13 amino acids. V gave up 4 bases and J gave up 9 bases, with 16 bases separating them. As DNA, the CDR3 is TGTGCCAGCAGCTCAATCCCGGACAATACGCAGTACTTC. Protein product: CASSSIPDNTQYF. The full variable domain, rest sourced from reference TRBV7-2 and TRBJ2-7, is GAGVSQSPSNKVTEKGKDVELRCDPISGHTALYWYRQSLGQGLEFLIYFQGNSAPDKSGLPSDRFSAERTGGSVSTLTIQRTQQEDSAVYLCASSSIPDNTQYFGPGTRLTVT.

This clonotype was observed many times. A library prepared for alpha chains yielded this beta chain as an off-target read; its size is of little meaning. The chain couples TRBV9 to TRBJ2-7, with D possibly being TRBD2 (6 bases). V lost 4 bases to trimming and J lost 4 bases, with 24 bases between them. The CDR3 has 17 residues. Germline V gene lookup returns CDR1 SGDLS and CDR2 YYNGEE. Here the CDR3 DNA reads TGTGCCAGCAGCTTATACCCCAGGGTTGGGGCGGGATACGAGCAGTACTTC. Amino acid sequence: CASSLYPRVGAGYEQYF.

This clonotype was seen many times. This beta chain is an off-target read within a library intended for alpha chains, so its frequency means little. The chain combines TRBV7-2 with TRBJ1-3; no firm D call. V was shortened by 2 bases and J by 2 bases, with 10 bases between the two germline ends. The V gene's germline CDR1 is SGHTA and CDR2 FQGNSA. This CDR3 contains 15 residues. This chain's CDR3 is CASSLQSGPGNTIYF. DNA for the CDR3: TGTGCCAGCAGCTTACAAAGCGGGCCTGGAAACACCATATATTTT. The variable domain in full, with the rest retrieved from reference TRBV7-2 and TRBJ1-3, is GAGVSQSPSNKVTEKGKDVELRCDPISGHTALYWYRQSLGQGLEFLIYFQGNSAPDKSGLPSDRFSAERTGGSVSTLTIQRTQQEDSAVYLCASSLQSGPGNTIYFGEGSWLTVV.

This clonotype was recorded many times. This beta chain is off target for a library built for alpha chains, so its abundance means little. The chain employs TRBV5-1 and TRBJ2-5; D is undetermined. Germline-derived CDR1 and CDR2 are SGHRS and YFSETQ. The CDR3 totals 13 residues. The V end was cut by 0 bases, the J end by 0 bases, with 3 bases between. CDR3 bases: TGCGCCAGCAGCTTGGCCCACCAAGAGACCCAGTACTTC. It specifies CASSLAHQETQYF.

Within the sample, this clonotype is medium-sized. The library was prepared for alpha chains; this beta chain is a stray read, so its frequency means little. The rearrangement links TRBV7-2 to TRBJ1-1; 8 bases agree with TRBD1. This CDR3 has 15 residues. After removal of 5 bases from V and 4 bases from J, the junction contained 9 bases not matched to a gene. Germline CDR1 is SGHTA and CDR2 is FQGNSA. The CDR3, as DNA: TGTGCCAGCAGCCTTGGTGGACAGGGAAGCACTGAAGCTTTCTTT. It encodes CASSLGGQGSTEAFF.